The 16 T cell receptor beta chains below were found in one sample sequenced in a study of early T cells in non-severe SARS-CoV-2 infection. TCRdb re-analysed the 5' RACE reads in MiXCR, keeping a single row per CDR3 protein. The sample lists approximately 79,000 distinct CDR3 sequences, around 13% occurring once. Sample: whole blood. These receptors all stem from an adult who was a healthcare worker with PCR-confirmed SARS-CoV-2 infection or an uninfected control (not recorded which).

The rearrangement uses TRBV2 and TRBJ1-2, with 9 bases fitting TRBD1. In germline, CDR1 is SNHLY, CDR2 FYNNEI. Trimming took 6 bases from V and 3 from J; bases not matched to a gene: 14. CDR3 length equals 17 residues. CDR3 nucleotide sequence: TGTGCCAGCAGAGTTTCCGGGACAGGGATGCGGGACTATGGCTACACCTTC. Translated: CASRVSGTGMRDYGYTF.

This clonotype was detected only a few times. V gene TRBV20-1 combines with J gene TRBJ1-1; 8 nucleotides line up with TRBD1. The CDR3 has 13 amino acids. V was pared by 5 bases and J by 3 bases, with 5 bases of the junction left unmatched. The germline V gene encodes CDR1 DFQATT and CDR2 SNEGSKA (reference sequence). CDR3 coding DNA: TGCAGTGCTGACAGGGGTGTAGACACTGAAGCTTTCTTT. Protein product: CSADRGVDTEAFF.

This chain uses TRBV18 with TRBJ1-2; no clear D gene. Per germline, CDR1 KGHSH and CDR2 LQKENI. The CDR3 covers 13 residues. The ends were cut back, 3 bases at V and 4 bases at J, with 9 bases in the middle. DNA for the CDR3: TGTGCCAGCTCACCCCTGAGTGGCTATGGCTACACCTTC. Translating gives CASSPLSGYGYTF.

The chain combines TRBV20-1 with TRBJ2-5, with 9 nucleotides matching TRBD1. The germline V gene has CDR1 DFQATT and CDR2 SNEGSKA (reference sequence). CDR3 length equals 18 residues. Losses at the gene ends were 5 bases for V and 2 bases for J; bases not matched to a gene: 18. The DNA of the CDR3 is TGCAGTGCTGGGCCTCCTCCGGGACAGGGAATGGGGCAAGAGACCCAGTACTTC. Its translation: CSAGPPPGQGMGQETQYF.

This clonotype was counted at least ten times. The V call is TRBV7-2, the J call TRBJ2-7; tentatively, D is TRBD2 (7 bases). The germline V gene has CDR1 SGHTA and CDR2 FQGNSA. The CDR3 is 16 amino acids. V was pared by 2 bases and J by 0 bases, with 14 bases between. CDR3 nucleotide sequence: TGTGCCAGCAGCTTAAGTGGGGGGGCCAGCTCCTACGAGCAGTACTTC. It translates to CASSLSGGASSYEQYF.

This clonotype was detected many times. The chain has TRBV5-4 and TRBJ2-2; TRBD2 aligns across 9 bases. The CDR3 totals 16 residues. CDR1 SGHNT and CDR2 YYREEE come from the germline V gene (reference sequence). Trimming took 0 bases from V and 3 from J; bases not matched to a gene: 3. CDR3 nucleotides: TGTGCCAGCAGCTTGGCTAGCGGGATGGACACCGGGGAGCTGTTTTTT. Protein sequence: CASSLASGMDTGELFF.

This clonotype was recorded at least ten times. The chain joins TRBV12-3 or TRBV12-4 to TRBJ1-1; D might be TRBD1 (5 bases). The CDR3 totals 15 residues. The V end lost 5 bases, the J end lost 4 bases, and 17 bases lay between the germline ends. Here the CDR3 DNA reads TGTGCCAGCAGTCTGAAGGGGTTCGGGGGCACTGAAGCTTTCTTT. Translation: CASSLKGFGGTEAFF.

This clonotype was found many times. The V call is TRBV12-3 or TRBV12-4, the J call TRBJ2-3; D is ambiguous. The CDR3 covers 12 residues. V was shortened by 4 bases and J by 4 bases, with 6 bases between the two germline ends. DNA for the CDR3: TGTGCCAGCAGTTCTCGTGCAGATACGCAGTATTTT. Translation gives CASSSRADTQYF.

This clonotype was observed a few times. V gene TRBV20-1 combines with J gene TRBJ2-3, with 8 bases that match TRBD2. Germline trimming cut 3 bases from V and 0 bases from J; bases unmatched to any gene: 17. Germline V gene sequence: CDR1 DFQATT, CDR2 SNEGSKA (reference sequence). The length of the CDR3 is 19 residues. The CDR3 DNA reads as TGCAGTGCTAGTCGCGTGGGGACTAGAGCCATAGGGAGCACAGATACGCAGTATTTT. The encoded protein is CSASRVGTRAIGSTDTQYF.

This clonotype was seen more than once but under ten times. This chain connects TRBV7-9 to TRBJ2-1; 8 positions agree with TRBD2. V was pared by 5 bases and J by 5 bases, with 11 bases of the junction left unmatched. The V gene's germline CDR1 is SEHNR and CDR2 FQNEAQ (reference sequence). The CDR3 has 16 amino acids. The CDR3 here is CASSPIAGFGDNEQFF. CDR3 nucleotide sequence: TGTGCCAGCAGCCCTATAGCGGGATTTGGGGACAATGAGCAGTTCTTC.

This chain uses TRBV10-3 with TRBJ1-5, with 7 bases matching TRBD1. In germline, CDR1 is ENHRY, CDR2 SYGVKD. The CDR3 consists of 16 residues. Trimming removed 1 base from V and 4 bases from J; junction bases left unmatched: 7. CDR3 nucleotides: TGTGCCATCAGTGAGTTCCGAGGGGGCAAAAATCAGCCCCAGCATTTT. Amino acid sequence: CAISEFRGGKNQPQHF.

The sample holds one count of this clonotype. J is TRBJ1-1 and V is TRBV28; 7 bases are a match to TRBD1. Germline assignment: CDR1 MDHEN and CDR2 SYDVKM. The CDR3 is 14 residues long. J lost 2 bases, V lost 5 bases, and 5 bases had no gene match. CDR3 loop: CASSLRQGNTEAFF. CDR3 nucleotide sequence: TGTGCCAGCAGTCTCCGACAGGGCAACACTGAAGCTTTCTTT.

There are a few counts of this clonotype. This chain links TRBV7-2 with TRBJ2-1, with 7 bases that match TRBD2. V was pared by 5 bases and J by 0 bases, with 7 bases of the junction left unmatched. This CDR3 is 16 amino acids long. Per germline, CDR1 SGHTA and CDR2 FQGNSA. The CDR3 loop is CASSVGGTSSYNEQFF. The CDR3 DNA sequence: TGTGCCAGCAGCGTCGGGGGGACCAGCTCCTACAATGAGCAGTTCTTC.

This chain joins TRBV28 and TRBJ2-3, with 8 bases identical to TRBD1. V trimming: 3 bases; J trimming: 5 bases; junction bases outside the gene matches: 7. Germline-derived CDR1 and CDR2 are MDHEN and SYDVKM. The CDR3 consists of 15 residues. CDR3 nucleotide sequence: TGTGCCAGCAGTTTGCAGCAGGGGGCTGGAGATACGCAGTATTTT. This sequence encodes CASSLQQGAGDTQYF.

The sample holds many counts of this clonotype. The CDR3 DNA is TGTGCCAGCAGCGTAGCTGGGGCCAACGTCCTGACTTTC. Translation: CASSVAGANVLTF. The V call is TRBV9, the J call TRBJ2-6; unclear D gene. There are 13 residues in the CDR3. Trimming removed 0 bases at V and 2 bases at J, with 0 bases between. Germline CDR1 SGDLS, CDR2 YYNGEE. The entire variable domain, with the rest obtained from reference TRBV9 and TRBJ2-6, is as follows: DSGVTQTPKHLITATGQRVTLRCSPRSGDLSVYWYQQSLDQGLQFLIQYYNGEERAKGNILERFSAQQFPDLHSELNLSSLELGDSALYFCASSVAGANVLTFGAGSRLTVL.

The J gene is TRBJ2-7, the V gene TRBV20-1; maybe TRBD2 (6 bases). The CDR3 is 13 amino acids. Trimming left V 3 bases short and J 7 bases short, with 16 bases between. In germline, CDR1 is DFQATT, CDR2 SNEGSKA (reference sequence). The CDR3 sequence is CSASPRRAGEQYF. DNA for the CDR3: TGCAGTGCTAGTCCCCGCCGGGCGGGGGAGCAGTACTTC.